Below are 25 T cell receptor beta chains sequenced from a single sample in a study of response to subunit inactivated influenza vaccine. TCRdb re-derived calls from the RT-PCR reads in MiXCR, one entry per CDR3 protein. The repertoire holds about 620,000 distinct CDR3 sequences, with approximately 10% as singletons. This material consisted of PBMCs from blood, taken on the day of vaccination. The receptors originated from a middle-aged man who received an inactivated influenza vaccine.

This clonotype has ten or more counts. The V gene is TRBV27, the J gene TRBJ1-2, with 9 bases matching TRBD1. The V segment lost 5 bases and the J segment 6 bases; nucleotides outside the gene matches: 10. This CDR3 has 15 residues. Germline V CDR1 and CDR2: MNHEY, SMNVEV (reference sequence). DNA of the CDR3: TGTGCCAGCAGTCTGCTGGGACAGGGAAGGGATGGCTACACCTTC. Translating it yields CASSLLGQGRDGYTF.

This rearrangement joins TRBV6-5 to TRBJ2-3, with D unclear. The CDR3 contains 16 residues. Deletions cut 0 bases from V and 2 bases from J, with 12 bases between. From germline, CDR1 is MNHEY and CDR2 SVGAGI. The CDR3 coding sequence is TGTGCCAGCAGTTACTCGCGACTCCGAATCACAGATACGCAGTATTTT. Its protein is CASSYSRLRITDTQYF.

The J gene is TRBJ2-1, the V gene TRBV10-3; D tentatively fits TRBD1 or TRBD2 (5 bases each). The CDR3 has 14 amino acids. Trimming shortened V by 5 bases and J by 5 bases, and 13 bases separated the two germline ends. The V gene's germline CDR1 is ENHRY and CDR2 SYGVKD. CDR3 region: CAISPGTPDNEQFF. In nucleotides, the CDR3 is TGTGCCATCAGTCCCGGGACCCCCGACAATGAGCAGTTCTTC.

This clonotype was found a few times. CDR3 DNA sequence: TGTGCCAGCTCGCGGGACAGATCGGATGAAGCTTTCTTT. It encodes CASSRDRSDEAFF. The chain uses TRBV18 and TRBJ1-1; 7 bases line up with TRBD1. The germline V gene has CDR1 KGHSH and CDR2 LQKENI. V gave up 6 bases and J gave up 7 bases; unmatched junction bases: 8. The length of the CDR3 is 13 residues.

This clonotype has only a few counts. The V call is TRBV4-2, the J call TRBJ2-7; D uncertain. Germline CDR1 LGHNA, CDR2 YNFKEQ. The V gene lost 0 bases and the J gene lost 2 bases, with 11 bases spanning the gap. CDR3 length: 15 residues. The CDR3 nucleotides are TGTGCCAGCAGCCAAGATCTATTGGTGGCCTACGAGCAGTACTTC. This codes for CASSQDLLVAYEQYF.

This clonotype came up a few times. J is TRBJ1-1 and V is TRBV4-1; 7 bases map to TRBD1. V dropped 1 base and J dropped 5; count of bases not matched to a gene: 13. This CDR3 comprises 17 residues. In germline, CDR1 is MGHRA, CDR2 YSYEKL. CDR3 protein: CASSQAGPKPGGTEAFF. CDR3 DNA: TGCGCCAGCAGCCAAGCTGGTCCAAAGCCAGGGGGGACTGAAGCTTTCTTT.

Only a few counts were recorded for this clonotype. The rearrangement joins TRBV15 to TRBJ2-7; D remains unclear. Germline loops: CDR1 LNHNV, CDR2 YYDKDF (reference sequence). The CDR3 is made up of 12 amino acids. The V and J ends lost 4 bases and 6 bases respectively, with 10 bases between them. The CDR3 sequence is CATSNSLGEQYF. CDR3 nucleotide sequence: TGTGCCACCAGCAACTCCCTAGGCGAGCAGTACTTC. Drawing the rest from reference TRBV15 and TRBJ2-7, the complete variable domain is DAMVIQNPRYQVTQFGKPVTLSCSQTLNHNVMYWYQQKSSQAPKLLFHYYDKDFNNEADTPDNFQSRRPNTSFCFLDIRSPGLGDTAMYLCATSNSLGEQYFGPGTRLTVT.

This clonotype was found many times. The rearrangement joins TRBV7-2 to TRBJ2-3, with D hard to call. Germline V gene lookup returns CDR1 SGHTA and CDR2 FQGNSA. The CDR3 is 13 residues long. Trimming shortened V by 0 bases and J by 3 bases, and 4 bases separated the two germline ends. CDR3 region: CASSLALTDTQYF. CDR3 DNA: TGTGCCAGCAGCTTAGCGCTGACAGATACGCAGTATTTT.

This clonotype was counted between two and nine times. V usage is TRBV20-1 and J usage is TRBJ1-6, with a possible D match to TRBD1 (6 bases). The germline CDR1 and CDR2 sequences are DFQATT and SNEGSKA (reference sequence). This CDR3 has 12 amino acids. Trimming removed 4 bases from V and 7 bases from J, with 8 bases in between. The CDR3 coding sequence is TGCAGTGCTATCACAGGGAATTCACCCCTCCACTTT. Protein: CSAITGNSPLHF.

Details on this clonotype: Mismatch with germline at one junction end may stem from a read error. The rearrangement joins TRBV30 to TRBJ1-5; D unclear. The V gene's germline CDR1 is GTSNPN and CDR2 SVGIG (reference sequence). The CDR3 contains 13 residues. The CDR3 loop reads CVWSVRPNQPQHF. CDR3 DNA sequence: TGTGTCTGGAGTGTACGTCCAAATCAGCCCCAGCATTTT.

The CDR3 DNA is TGTGCCAGCAGCCTGACTAGCGGGAGTTTCGGCGAGCAGTACTTC. Amino acid sequence: CASSLTSGSFGEQYF. The chain recombines TRBV14 with TRBJ2-7, with 12 bases matching TRBD2. The CDR3 is made up of 15 amino acids. V lost 4 bases, J lost 6 bases, and 7 bases stayed unmatched. The germline V gene encodes CDR1 SGHDN and CDR2 FVKESK. Complete variable domain (other parts from reference TRBV14 and TRBJ2-7): EAGVTQFPSHSVIEKGQTVTLRCDPISGHDNLYWYRRVMGKEIKFLLHFVKESKQDESGMPNNRFLAERTGGTYSTLKVQPAELEDSGVYFCASSLTSGSFGEQYFGPGTRLTVT.

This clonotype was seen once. This chain's CDR3 is CASNPGYQETQYF. The DNA for the CDR3 is TGTGCCAGCAACCCAGGCTACCAAGAGACCCAGTACTTC. The chain recombines TRBV2 with TRBJ2-5, with D unclear. The CDR3 is made up of 13 amino acids. Trimming removed 7 bases from V and 0 bases from J, with 9 bases in between. Germline CDR1 is SNHLY and CDR2 is FYNNEI.

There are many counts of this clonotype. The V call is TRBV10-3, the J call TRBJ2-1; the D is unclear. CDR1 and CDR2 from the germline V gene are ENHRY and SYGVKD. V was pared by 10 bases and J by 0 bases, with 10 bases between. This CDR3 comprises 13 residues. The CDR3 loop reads CATHMSSYNEQFF. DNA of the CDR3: TGTGCCACCCACATGAGCTCCTACAATGAGCAGTTCTTC.

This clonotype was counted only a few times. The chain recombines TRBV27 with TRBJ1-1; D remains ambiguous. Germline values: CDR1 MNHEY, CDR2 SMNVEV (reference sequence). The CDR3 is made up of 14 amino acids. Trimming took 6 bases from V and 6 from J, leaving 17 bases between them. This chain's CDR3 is CASSPLGRFAEAFF. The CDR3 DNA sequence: TGTGCCAGCAGCCCGTTAGGGAGATTCGCTGAAGCTTTCTTT.

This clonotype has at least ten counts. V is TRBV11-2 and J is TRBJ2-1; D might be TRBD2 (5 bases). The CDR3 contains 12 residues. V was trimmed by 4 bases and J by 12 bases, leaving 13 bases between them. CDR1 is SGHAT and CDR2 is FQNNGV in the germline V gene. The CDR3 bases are TGTGCCAGCAGCTCCCTAGCTCAAGTGCAGTTCTTC. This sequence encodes CASSSLAQVQFF. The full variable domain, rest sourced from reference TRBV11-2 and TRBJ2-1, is EAGVAQSPRYKIIEKRQSVAFWCNPISGHATLYWYQQILGQGPKLLIQFQNNGVVDDSQLPKDRFSAERLKGVDSTLKIQPAKLEDSAVYLCASSSLAQVQFFGPGTRLTVL.

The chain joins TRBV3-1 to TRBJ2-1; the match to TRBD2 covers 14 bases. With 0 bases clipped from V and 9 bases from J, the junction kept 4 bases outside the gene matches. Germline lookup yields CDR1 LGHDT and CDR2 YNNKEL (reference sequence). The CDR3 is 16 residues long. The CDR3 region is CASSQDYGTSGGEQFF. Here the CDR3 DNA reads TGTGCCAGCAGCCAAGATTATGGGACTAGCGGGGGTGAGCAGTTCTTC.

CDR3 in amino acids: CASSSYGPGGSGANVLTF. The CDR3 nucleotides read TGTGCCAGCAGCTCGTATGGGCCCGGCGGCTCTGGGGCCAACGTCCTGACTTTC. The J gene is TRBJ2-6, the V gene TRBV5-4; no reliable D call. Trimming pared 3 bases from V and 0 bases from J, leaving 16 bases between. CDR1 and CDR2 from the germline V gene are SGHNT and YYREEE (reference sequence). This CDR3 region has 18 residues.

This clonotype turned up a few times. The CDR3 protein is CASSLIRGTNTGELFF. CDR3 nucleotide sequence: TGTGCCAGCAGCTTAATCCGGGGAACGAACACCGGGGAGCTGTTTTTT. This chain links TRBV7-6 with TRBJ2-2; perhaps TRBD2 as D (5 bases). V lost 2 bases and J 0 bases, leaving 10 bases between the germline ends. The CDR3 is 16 amino acids. CDR1 is SGHVS, CDR2 FNYEAQ, per germline. Drawing the rest from reference TRBV7-6 and TRBJ2-2, the complete variable domain is GAGVSQSPRYKVTKRGQDVALRCDPISGHVSLYWYRQALGQGPEFLTYFNYEAQQDKSGLPNDRFSAERPEGSISTLTIQRTEQRDSAMYRCASSLIRGTNTGELFFGEGSRLTVL.

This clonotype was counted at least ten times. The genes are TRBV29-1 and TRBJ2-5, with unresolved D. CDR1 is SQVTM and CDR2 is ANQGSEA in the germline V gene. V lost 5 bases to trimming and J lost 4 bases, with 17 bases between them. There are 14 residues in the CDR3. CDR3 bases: TGCAGCGTTAAGAGATACTCAATTGGAGAGACCCAGTACTTC. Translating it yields CSVKRYSIGETQYF.

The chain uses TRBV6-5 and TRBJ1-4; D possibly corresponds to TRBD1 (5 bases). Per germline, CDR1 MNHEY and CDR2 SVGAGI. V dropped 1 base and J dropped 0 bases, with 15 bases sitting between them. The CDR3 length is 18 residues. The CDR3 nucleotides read TGTGCCAGCAGTTACTGGGGGAATAGGAGAACAACTAATGAAAAACTGTTTTTT. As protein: CASSYWGNRRTTNEKLFF.

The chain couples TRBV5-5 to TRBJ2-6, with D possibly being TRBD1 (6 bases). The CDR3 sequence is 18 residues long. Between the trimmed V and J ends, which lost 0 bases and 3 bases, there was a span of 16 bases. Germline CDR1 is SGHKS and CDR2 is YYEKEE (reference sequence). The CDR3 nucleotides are TGTGCCAGCAGCTTGGGGGCAGGGGCCTTTCTTGGGGCCAACGTCCTGACTTTC. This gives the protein CASSLGAGAFLGANVLTF.

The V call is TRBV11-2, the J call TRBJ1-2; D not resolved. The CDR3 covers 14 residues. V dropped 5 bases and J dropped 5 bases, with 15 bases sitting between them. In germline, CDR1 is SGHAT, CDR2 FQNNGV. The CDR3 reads CASSTYTEGYGYTF. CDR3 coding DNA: TGTGCCAGCAGCACCTACACGGAGGGTTATGGCTACACCTTC.

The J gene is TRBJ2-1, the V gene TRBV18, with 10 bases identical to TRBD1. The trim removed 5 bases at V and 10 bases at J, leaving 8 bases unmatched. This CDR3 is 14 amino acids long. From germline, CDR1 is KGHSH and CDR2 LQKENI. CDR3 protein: CASSSRTGGSEQFF. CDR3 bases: TGTGCCAGCTCATCGAGGACAGGGGGAAGCGAGCAGTTCTTC.

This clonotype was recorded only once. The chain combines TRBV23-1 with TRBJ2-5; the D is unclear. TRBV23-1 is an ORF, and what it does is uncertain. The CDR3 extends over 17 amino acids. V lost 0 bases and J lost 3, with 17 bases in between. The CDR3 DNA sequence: TGCGCCAGCAGTCAATCCCCCTCGGGTTCCGCGAAAGAGACCCAGTACTTC. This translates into CASSQSPSGSAKETQYF.

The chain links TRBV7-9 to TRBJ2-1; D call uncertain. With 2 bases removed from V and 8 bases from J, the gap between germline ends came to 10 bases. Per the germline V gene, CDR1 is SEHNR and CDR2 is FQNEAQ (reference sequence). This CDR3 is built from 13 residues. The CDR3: CASSLSAVDEQFF. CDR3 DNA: TGTGCCAGCAGCTTATCTGCGGTCGATGAGCAGTTCTTC.